The 3 T cell receptor beta chains below all came from one sample that was sequenced in a study of post-analysis software for immune sequencing data. cDNA libraries for TCR beta contained unique molecular identifiers. TCRdb reanalysed the PCR reads using MiXCR and keeps one entry per CDR3 protein. The sample lists over 150,000 distinct CDR3 sequences; 35% to 40% were seen once. The sequencing used blood, collected after autologous hematopoietic stem cell transplantation. The receptors come from a girl aged 10 to 17 with multiple sclerosis.

The chain's CDR3 is CASSLGTASYDQPQHF. Written as DNA, the CDR3 is TGTGCCAGCAGCCTAGGGACGGCGAGTTACGATCAGCCCCAGCATTTT. The genes are TRBV12-3 or TRBV12-4 and TRBJ1-5; possibly TRBD1 for D (5 bases). The CDR3 contains 16 residues. V shed 6 bases and J shed 5 bases, with 20 bases lying between them.

The J gene is TRBJ1-2, the V gene TRBV27; TRBD1 might be the D (6 bases). This CDR3 contains 16 residues. The ends were cut back, 5 bases at V and 0 bases at J, with 16 bases in the middle. The germline CDR1 and CDR2 sequences are MNHEY and SMNVEV (reference sequence). The CDR3 is CASSPTTGTPNYGYTF. The CDR3 region has the DNA TGTGCCAGCAGTCCAACGACCGGGACACCTAACTATGGCTACACCTTC.

In the case of this clonotype: This is likely a read error, given that the CDR3 carries no conserved phenylalanine or tryptophan at its end. This chain joins TRBV7-2 and TRBJ2-5, with D possibly matching TRBD1 (5 bases). CDR1 is SGHTA and CDR2 is FQGNSA in the germline V gene. The V and J ends lost 3 bases and 3 bases respectively, with 11 bases between them. This CDR3 spans 14 amino acids. CDR3 amino acids: CASSFQGGEETQYC. The CDR3 DNA is TGTGCCAGCAGCTTCCAGGGTGGGGAAGAGACCCAGTACTGC.